This T cell receptor (beta chain) was recorded in a study of T cells in Graves' hyperthyroidism and ophthalmopathy. Study outcomes and limitations: The model made its ophthalmopathy prediction, and onset followed a median about 6 months later. In blood, most of the thyroid clonotypes expanded above 0.001 were also present.

Researchers took RNA transcripts and amplified the TCR beta CDR3 regions from them. When the TCR CDR3 underwent first-round RT-PCR, the HTBI primer set was used. TCRdb called the multiplex PCR reads again in MiXCR, with one record for every CDR3 protein. This table holds approximately 520,000 distinct CDR3 sequences, less than 25% found once. Germline loops: CDR1 MNHEY, CDR2 SVGEGT. This CDR3 contains 18 residues. V was shortened by 2 bases and J by 1 base, with 17 bases between the two germline ends. Uncontrolled infection, other autoimmune disease, pregnancy or lactation disqualified patients from enrolment. A word on this clonotype: As yet, its antigen is unknown.

This receptor was obtained from a woman between 25 and 40 years old with Graves' ophthalmopathy. The sample taken for sequencing was blood. This chain joins TRBV6-2 or TRBV6-3 and TRBJ2-2, with D maybe TRBD1 (5 bases). The CDR3 protein is CASSYRTLYTVNTGELFF. CDR3 in DNA: TGTGCCAGCAGTTACAGGACATTATATACAGTGAACACCGGGGAGCTGTTTTTT.